This record concerns one T cell receptor beta chain sequence. Its antigen is still unknown. Time point meaning: week 11, during vaccination. One vaccine dose held 300 ug of mutant IDH1 20-mer peptide and came with topical imiquimod. Each tumor in the donors was a new WHO grade 3 or 4 astrocytoma, IDH1-mutant and ATRX-lost. The method was immunoSEQ multiplex PCR; TCRdb's version includes in-frame clones alone and lacks a portion of them. The top ten hold under 0.8% of the sample, which has 110,000 or so clones, roughly 88% seen once. This sample was included in a study of a mutant IDH1 vaccine in newly diagnosed glioma. The overall study: Sex among treated patients split roughly 60% male, around 40% female; mean age was roughly 42 years. Standard pretreatment was either radiotherapy, temozolomide, or, for most, radiochemotherapy with temozolomide.

The CDR3 has 13 residues. The germline gives CDR1 SGHRS, CDR2 YFSETQ. V lost 4 bases and J 6 bases, leaving 13 bases between the germline ends. The chain links TRBV5-1 to TRBJ1-2, with D perhaps matching TRBD1 (6 bases). This clonotype originated in a woman in her forties or fifties with glioma. Sample: PBMCs, taken from a glioma patient whose treatment included an IDH1 peptide vaccine. CDR3 region: CASSPNTGNGYTF. DNA for the CDR3: TGCGCCAGCAGCCCCAACACAGGGAATGGCTACACCTTC.